A single T cell receptor beta chain is shown here with its context. The data were taken from a study of tissue T cells after allogeneic stem cell transplantation. This CDR3 has 12 amino acids. CDR1 and CDR2 (germline): SGHNT, YENEEA. V lost 3 bases, J lost 2 bases, and 4 bases lay in between. Profiling relied on immunoSEQ multiplex PCR, and the TCRdb table lists in-frame clones only, not all of them. Of about 4,700 clones in the sample, 69% were seen once. The sequence was obtained from a female patient aged 18-49 years with steroid-refractory graft-versus-host disease after an allogeneic stem cell transplant. The graft donor may have given rise to some T cells. The chain recombines TRBV11-3 with TRBJ2-5; D not resolved. The sequencing here drew on duodenal tissue, taken at autopsy. CDR3 nucleotide sequence: TGTGCCAGCAGCTTGTTTCAAGAGACCCAGTACTTC. This sequence encodes CASSLFQETQYF.